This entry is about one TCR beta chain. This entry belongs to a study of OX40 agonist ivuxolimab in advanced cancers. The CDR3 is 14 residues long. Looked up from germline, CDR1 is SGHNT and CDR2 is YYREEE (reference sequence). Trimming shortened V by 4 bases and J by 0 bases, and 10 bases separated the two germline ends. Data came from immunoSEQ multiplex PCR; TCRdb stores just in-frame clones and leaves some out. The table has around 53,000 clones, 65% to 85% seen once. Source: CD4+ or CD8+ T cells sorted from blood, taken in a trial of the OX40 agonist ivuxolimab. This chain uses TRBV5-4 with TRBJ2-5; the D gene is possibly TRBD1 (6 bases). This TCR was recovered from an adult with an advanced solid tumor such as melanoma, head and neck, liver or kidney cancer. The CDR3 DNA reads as TGTGCCAGCAGCCCACAGGGCTACCAAGAGACCCAGTACTTC. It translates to CASSPQGYQETQYF.